The 5 T cell receptor beta chains presented below share a single source sample, sequenced in a study of identifying expanded T cells in peripheral blood. Here immunoSEQ multiplex PCR was the method, and the copy in TCRdb shows in-frame clones only, minus some. The sample lists over 90,000 clones; approximately 88% were seen once. The sample comprised blood. These receptors were obtained from a person aged 18-70 years in good health.

In this sample, this clone turned up once. The V and J genes are TRBV6-5 and TRBJ1-6; D may be TRBD1 (6 bases). This CDR3 has 13 amino acids. V lost 5 bases and J 9 bases, leaving 11 bases between the germline ends. The germline V gene encodes CDR1 MNHEY and CDR2 SVGAGI. Here the CDR3 DNA reads TGTGCCAGCAGTAAGGGGGGAGGTTCACCCCTCCACTTT. Translated: CASSKGGGSPLHF.

The gene calls are TRBV7-9 and TRBJ1-1; perhaps TRBD1 as D (5 bases). Germline CDR1 reads SEHNR; CDR2 reads FQNEAQ (reference sequence). Trimming took 5 bases from V and 1 from J, leaving 8 bases between them. This CDR3 contains 13 residues. CDR3 DNA sequence: TGTGCCAGCAGCCCCGGACAGAACACTGAAGCTTTCTTT. It yields the protein CASSPGQNTEAFF. Supplemented by reference TRBV7-9 and TRBJ1-1, the full variable domain reads DTGVSQNPRHKITKRGQNVTFRCDPISEHNRLYWYRQTLGQGPEFLTYFQNEAQLEKSRLLSDRFSAERPKGSFSTLEIQRTEQGDSAMYLCASSPGQNTEAFFGQGTRLTVV.

The chain joins TRBV10-1 to TRBJ1-2; D perhaps matches TRBD1 (5 bases). The V and J ends lost 0 bases and 7 bases respectively, with 9 bases between them. CDR1 is WNHNN, CDR2 SYGVQD, per germline (reference sequence). The CDR3 spans 13 residues. CDR3 nucleotide sequence: TGCGCCAGCAGTGAGTCCGGGGCCGCTGGCTACACCTTC. Translated, it gives CASSESGAAGYTF.

The chain carries TRBV7-2 and TRBJ1-5; D ambiguous. Trimming shortened V by 5 bases and J by 3 bases, and 20 bases separated the two germline ends. Germline assignment: CDR1 SGHTA and CDR2 FQGNSA. The CDR3 has 17 amino acids. For the CDR3, the DNA is TGTGCCAGCAGCGCACCCGGGAGCGGTCTTTTCAATCAGCCCCAGCATTTT. Its translation: CASSAPGSGLFNQPQHF.

This chain uses TRBV7-2 with TRBJ1-1; tentative D call: TRBD1 (6 bases). CDR3 length: 14 residues. The V end was cut by 5 bases, the J end by 5 bases, with 15 bases between. Germline V gene lookup returns CDR1 SGHTA and CDR2 FQGNSA. Written as DNA, the CDR3 is TGTGCCAGCAGCCGTACAGGGATGATAACTGAAGCTTTCTTT. Its translation is CASSRTGMITEAFF.